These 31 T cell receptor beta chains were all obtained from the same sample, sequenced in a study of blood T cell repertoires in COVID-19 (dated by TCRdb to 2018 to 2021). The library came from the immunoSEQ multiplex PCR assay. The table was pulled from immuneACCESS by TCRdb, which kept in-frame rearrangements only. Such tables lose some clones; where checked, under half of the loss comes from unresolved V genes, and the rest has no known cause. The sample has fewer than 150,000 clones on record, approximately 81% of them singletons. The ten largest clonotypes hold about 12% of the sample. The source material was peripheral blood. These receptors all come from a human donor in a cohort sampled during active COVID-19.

The CDR3 here is CASSQEGRSVIDTQYF. The CDR3 region has the DNA TGCGCCAGCAGCCAAGAGGGGCGTAGTGTTATAGATACGCAGTATTTT. The chain joins TRBV4-3 to TRBJ2-3, with D tentatively TRBD1 (5 bases). Germline assignment: CDR1 LGHNA and CDR2 YSLEER. V was cut by 0 bases and J by 5 bases, with 15 bases left in between. This CDR3 is 16 amino acids long.

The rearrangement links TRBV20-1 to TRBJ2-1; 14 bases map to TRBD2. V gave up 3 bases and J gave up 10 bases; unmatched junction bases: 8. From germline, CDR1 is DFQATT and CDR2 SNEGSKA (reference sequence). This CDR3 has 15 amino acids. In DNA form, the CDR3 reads TGCAGTGCTAGTCAGACTAGCGGGGGGGCTGGCGAGCAGTTCTTC. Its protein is CSASQTSGGAGEQFF.

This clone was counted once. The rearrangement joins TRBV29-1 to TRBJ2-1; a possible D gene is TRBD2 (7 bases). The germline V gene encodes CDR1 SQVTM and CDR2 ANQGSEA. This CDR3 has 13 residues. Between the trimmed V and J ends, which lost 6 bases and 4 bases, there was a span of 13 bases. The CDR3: CSVRGGAYNEQFF. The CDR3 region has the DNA TGCAGCGTCCGTGGGGGGGCTTACAATGAGCAGTTCTTC.

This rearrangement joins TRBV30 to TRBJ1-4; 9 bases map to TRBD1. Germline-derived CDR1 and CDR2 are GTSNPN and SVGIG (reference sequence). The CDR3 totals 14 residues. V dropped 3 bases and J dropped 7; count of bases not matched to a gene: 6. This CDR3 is CAWRRTGVREKLFF. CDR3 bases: TGTGCCTGGAGACGGACAGGGGTTCGTGAAAAACTGTTTTTT.

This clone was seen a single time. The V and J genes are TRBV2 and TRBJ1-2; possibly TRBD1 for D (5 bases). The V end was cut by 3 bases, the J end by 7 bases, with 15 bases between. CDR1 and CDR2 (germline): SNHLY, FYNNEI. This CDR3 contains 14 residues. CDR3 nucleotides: TGTGCCAGCAGTGACGACTCCTTGGGGGGTGGCTACACCTTC. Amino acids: CASSDDSLGGGYTF.

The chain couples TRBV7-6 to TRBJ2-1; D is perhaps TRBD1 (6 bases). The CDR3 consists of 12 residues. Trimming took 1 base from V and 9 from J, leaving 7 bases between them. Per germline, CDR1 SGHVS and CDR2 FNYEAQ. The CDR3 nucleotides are TGTGCCAGCAGCTTAGGAGGGGGTGAGCAGTTCTTC. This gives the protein CASSLGGGEQFF.

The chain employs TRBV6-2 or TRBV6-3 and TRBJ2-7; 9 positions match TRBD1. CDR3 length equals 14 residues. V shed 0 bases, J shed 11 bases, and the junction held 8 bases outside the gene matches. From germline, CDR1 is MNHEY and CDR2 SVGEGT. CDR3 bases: TGTGCCAGCAGTTACTCCCCACAGGGGGCGGGGGAGTACTTC. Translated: CASSYSPQGAGEYF.

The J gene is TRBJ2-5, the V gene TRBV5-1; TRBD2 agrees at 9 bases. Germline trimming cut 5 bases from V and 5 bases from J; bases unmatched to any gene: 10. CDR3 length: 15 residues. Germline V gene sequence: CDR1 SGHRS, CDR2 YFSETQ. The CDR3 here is CASSSLGTSQETQYF. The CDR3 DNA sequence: TGCGCCAGCAGTTCTCTCGGGACTAGCCAGGAGACCCAGTACTTC. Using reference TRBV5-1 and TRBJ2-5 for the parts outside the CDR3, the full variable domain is KAGVTQTPRYLIKTRGQQVTLSCSPISGHRSVSWYQQTPGQGLQFLFEYFSETQRNKGNFPGRFSGRQFSNSRSEMNVSTLELGDSALYLCASSSLGTSQETQYFGPGTRLLVL.

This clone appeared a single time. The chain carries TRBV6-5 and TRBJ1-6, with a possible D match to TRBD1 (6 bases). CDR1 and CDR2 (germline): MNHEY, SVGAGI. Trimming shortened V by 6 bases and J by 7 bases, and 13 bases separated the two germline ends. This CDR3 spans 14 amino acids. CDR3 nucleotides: TGTGCCAGCAGGGAGGACAGCCGAAATTCACCCCTCCACTTT. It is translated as CASREDSRNSPLHF.

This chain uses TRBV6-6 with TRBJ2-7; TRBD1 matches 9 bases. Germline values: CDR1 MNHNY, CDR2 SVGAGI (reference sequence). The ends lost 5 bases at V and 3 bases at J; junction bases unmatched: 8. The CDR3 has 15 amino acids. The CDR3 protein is CASSDPGQGNYEQYF. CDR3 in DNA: TGTGCCAGCAGTGACCCGGGACAGGGAAACTACGAGCAGTACTTC.

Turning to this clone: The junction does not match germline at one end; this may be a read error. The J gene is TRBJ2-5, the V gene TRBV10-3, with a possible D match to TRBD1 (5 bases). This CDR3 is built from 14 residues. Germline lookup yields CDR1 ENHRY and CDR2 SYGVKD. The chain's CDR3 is CAIRGALYQETQYF. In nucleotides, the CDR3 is TGTGCCATCAGAGGGGCCCTCTACCAGGAGACCCAGTACTTC.

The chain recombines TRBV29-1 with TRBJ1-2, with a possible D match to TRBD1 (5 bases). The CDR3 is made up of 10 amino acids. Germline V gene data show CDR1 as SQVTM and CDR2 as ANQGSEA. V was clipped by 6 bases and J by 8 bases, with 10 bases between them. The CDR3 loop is CSVLQAGYTF. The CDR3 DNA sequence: TGCAGCGTATTACAGGCCGGCTACACCTTC.

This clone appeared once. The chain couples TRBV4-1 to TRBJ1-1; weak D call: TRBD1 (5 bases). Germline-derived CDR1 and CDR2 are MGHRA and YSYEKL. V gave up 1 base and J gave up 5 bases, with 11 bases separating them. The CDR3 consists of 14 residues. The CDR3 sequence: CASSQVQEGTEAFF. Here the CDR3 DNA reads TGCGCCAGCAGCCAAGTCCAGGAGGGGACTGAAGCTTTCTTT.

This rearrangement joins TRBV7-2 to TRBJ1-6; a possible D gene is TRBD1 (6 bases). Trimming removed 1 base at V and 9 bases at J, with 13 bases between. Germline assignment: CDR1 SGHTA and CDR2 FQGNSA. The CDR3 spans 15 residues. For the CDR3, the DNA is TGTGCCAGCAGCTTAGAGGGCAGGGGAAGTTCACCCCTCCACTTT. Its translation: CASSLEGRGSSPLHF. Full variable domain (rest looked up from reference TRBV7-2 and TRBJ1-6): GAGVSQSPSNKVTEKGKDVELRCDPISGHTALYWYRQSLGQGLEFLIYFQGNSAPDKSGLPSDRFSAERTGGSVSTLTIQRTQQEDSAVYLCASSLEGRGSSPLHFGNGTRLTVT.

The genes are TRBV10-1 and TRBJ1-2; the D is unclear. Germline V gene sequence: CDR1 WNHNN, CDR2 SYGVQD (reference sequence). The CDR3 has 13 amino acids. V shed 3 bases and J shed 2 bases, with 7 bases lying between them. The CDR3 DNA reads TGCGCCAGCAGTGATTACAGAAACTATGGCTACACCTTC. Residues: CASSDYRNYGYTF.

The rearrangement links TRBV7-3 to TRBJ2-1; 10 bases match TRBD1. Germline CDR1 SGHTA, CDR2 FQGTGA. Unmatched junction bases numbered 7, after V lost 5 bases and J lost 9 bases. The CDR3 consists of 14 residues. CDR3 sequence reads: CASSLGTGAGEQFF. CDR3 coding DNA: TGTGCCAGCAGCCTTGGGACAGGGGCCGGTGAGCAGTTCTTC.

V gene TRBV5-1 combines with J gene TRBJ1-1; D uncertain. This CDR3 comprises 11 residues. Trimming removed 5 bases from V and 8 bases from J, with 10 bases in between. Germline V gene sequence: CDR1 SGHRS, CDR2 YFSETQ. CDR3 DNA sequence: TGCGCCAGCAGACGAGATGCGGAAGCTTTCTTT. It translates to CASRRDAEAFF.

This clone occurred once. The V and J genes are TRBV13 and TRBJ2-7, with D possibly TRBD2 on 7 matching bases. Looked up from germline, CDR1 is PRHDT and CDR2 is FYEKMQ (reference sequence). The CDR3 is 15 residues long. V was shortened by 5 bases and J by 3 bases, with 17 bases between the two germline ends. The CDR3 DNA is TGTGCCAGCAGCGTGTGGGGGGGCGGCCACTACGAGCAGTACTTC. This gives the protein CASSVWGGGHYEQYF.

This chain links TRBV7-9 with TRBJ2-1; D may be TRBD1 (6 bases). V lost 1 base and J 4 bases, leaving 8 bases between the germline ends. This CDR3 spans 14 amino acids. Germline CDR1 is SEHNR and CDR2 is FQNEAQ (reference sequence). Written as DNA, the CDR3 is TGTGCCAGCAGCTTAGAGGGGACATACAATGAGCAGTTCTTC. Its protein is CASSLEGTYNEQFF.

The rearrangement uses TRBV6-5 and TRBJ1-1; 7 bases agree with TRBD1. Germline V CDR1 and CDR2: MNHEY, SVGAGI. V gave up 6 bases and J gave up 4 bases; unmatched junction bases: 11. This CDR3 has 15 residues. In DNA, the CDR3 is TGTGCCAGCAGCCTCCCGAACAGGGGAATCACTGAAGCTTTCTTT. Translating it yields CASSLPNRGITEAFF.

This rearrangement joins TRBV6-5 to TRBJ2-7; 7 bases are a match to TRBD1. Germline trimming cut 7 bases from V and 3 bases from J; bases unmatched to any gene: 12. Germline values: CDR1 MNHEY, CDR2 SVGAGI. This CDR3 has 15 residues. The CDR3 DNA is TGTGCCAGCATGCGAACAGGGGTATTAGACTACGAGCAGTACTTC. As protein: CASMRTGVLDYEQYF.

CDR3 in DNA: TGTGCCAGTAGGCAACAGGGGGGGCAATACAATGAGCAGTTCTTC. The encoded protein is CASRQQGGQYNEQFF. The chain recombines TRBV19 with TRBJ2-1; a possible D gene is TRBD1 (8 bases). There are 15 residues in the CDR3. Germline V CDR1 and CDR2: LNHDA, SQIVND (reference sequence). The ends were cut back, 6 bases at V and 4 bases at J, with 16 bases in the middle. Full variable domain (rest looked up from reference TRBV19 and TRBJ2-1): DGGITQSPKYLFRKEGQNVTLSCEQNLNHDAMYWYRQDPGQGLRLIYYSQIVNDFQKGDIAEGYSVSREKKESFPLTVTSAQKNPTAFYLCASRQQGGQYNEQFFGPGTRLTVL.

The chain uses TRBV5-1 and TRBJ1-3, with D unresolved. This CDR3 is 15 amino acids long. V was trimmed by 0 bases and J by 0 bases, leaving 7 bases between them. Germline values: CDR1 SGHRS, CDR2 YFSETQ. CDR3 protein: CASSLDGSSGNTIYF. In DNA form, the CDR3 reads TGCGCCAGCAGCTTGGACGGGAGCTCTGGAAACACCATATATTTT.

For the CDR3, the DNA is TGTGCCAGCAACGAGGAGTCGGGCAAAACTCCAACCGACTACTACGAGCAGTACTTC. This translates into CASNEESGKTPTDYYEQYF. V and J are TRBV21-1 and TRBJ2-7; TRBD2 reflects the table's D call only, with no check against the DNA. TRBV21-1 is tagged as a pseudogene. This CDR3 is built from 19 residues.

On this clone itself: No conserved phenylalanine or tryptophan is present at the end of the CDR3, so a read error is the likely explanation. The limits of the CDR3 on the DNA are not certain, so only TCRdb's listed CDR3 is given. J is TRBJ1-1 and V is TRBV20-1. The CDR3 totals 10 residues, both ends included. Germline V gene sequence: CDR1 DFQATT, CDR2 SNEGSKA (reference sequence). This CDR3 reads CSAAGGFGSL.

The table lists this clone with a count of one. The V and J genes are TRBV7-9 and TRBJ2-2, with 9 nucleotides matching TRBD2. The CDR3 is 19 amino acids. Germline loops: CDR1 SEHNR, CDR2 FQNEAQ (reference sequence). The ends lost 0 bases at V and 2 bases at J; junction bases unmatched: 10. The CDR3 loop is CASSLAFGSGGLNTGELFF. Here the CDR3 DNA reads TGTGCCAGCAGCTTAGCGTTCGGTAGCGGGGGCCTTAACACCGGGGAGCTGTTTTTT.

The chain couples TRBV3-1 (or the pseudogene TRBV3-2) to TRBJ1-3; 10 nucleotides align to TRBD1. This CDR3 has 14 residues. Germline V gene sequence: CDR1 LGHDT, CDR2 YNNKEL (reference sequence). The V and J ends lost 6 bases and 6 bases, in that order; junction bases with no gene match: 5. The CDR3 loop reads CASRAGQGTNTIYF. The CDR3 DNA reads TGTGCCAGCAGAGCGGGACAGGGGACAAACACCATATATTTT.

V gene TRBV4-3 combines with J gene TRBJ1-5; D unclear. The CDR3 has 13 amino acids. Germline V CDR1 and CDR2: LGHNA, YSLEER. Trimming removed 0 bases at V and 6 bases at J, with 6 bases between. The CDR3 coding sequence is TGCGCCAGCAGCCAAGATTTGCGTCAGCCCCAGCATTTT. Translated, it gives CASSQDLRQPQHF.

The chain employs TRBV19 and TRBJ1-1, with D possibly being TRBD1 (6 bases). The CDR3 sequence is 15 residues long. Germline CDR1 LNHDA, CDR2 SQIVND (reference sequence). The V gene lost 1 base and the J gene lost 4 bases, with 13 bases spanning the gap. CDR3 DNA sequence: TGTGCCAGTAGTATAGCATCCAGGGGCAGCACTGAAGCTTTCTTT. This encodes CASSIASRGSTEAFF. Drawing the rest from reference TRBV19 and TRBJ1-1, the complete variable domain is DGGITQSPKYLFRKEGQNVTLSCEQNLNHDAMYWYRQDPGQGLRLIYYSQIVNDFQKGDIAEGYSVSREKKESFPLTVTSAQKNPTAFYLCASSIASRGSTEAFFGQGTRLTVV.

The CDR3, as DNA: TGCAGCGCCGAGGACAGTCTTTGGCCATACGGCTACACCTTC. Encoded protein: CSAEDSLWPYGYTF. The chain employs TRBV29-1 and TRBJ1-2, with D possibly TRBD1 on 6 matching bases. From germline, CDR1 is SQVTM and CDR2 ANQGSEA. This CDR3 spans 14 amino acids. V was shortened by 7 bases and J by 8 bases, with 23 bases between the two germline ends.

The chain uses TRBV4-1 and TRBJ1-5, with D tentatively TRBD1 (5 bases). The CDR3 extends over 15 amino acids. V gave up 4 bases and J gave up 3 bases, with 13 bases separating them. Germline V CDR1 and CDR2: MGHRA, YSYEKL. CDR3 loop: CASSPHDSANQPQHF. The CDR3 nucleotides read TGCGCCAGCAGCCCTCATGACAGCGCCAATCAGCCCCAGCATTTT.